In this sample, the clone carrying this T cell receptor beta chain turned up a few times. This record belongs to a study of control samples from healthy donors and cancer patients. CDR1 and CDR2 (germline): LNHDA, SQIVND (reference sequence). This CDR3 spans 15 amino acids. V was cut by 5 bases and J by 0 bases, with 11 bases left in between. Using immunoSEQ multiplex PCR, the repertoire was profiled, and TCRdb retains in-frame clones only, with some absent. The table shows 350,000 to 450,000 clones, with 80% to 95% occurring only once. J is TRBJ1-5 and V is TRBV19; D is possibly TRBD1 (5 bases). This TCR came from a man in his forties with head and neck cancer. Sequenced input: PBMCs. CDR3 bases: TGTGCCAGTAGTGCGGGACGTAATAGCAATCAGCCCCAGCATTTT. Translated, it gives CASSAGRNSNQPQHF.